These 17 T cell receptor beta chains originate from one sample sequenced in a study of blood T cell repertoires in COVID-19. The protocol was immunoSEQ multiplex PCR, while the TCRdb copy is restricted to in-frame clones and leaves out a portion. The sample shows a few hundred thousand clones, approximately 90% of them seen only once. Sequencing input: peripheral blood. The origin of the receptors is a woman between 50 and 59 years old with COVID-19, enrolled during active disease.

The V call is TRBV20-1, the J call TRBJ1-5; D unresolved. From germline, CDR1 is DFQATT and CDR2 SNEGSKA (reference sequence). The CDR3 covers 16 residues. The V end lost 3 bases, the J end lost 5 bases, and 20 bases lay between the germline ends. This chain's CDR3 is CSASDITRGGDQPQHF. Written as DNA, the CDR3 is TGCAGTGCTAGTGACATTACCCGGGGAGGAGATCAGCCCCAGCATTTT.

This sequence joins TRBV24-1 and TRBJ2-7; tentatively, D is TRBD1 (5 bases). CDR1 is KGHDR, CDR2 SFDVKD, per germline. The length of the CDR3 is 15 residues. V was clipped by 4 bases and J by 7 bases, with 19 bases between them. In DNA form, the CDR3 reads TGTGCCACCAGTGACTTTGACAGTCCCCCAGGGGAGCAGTACTTC. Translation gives CATSDFDSPPGEQYF.

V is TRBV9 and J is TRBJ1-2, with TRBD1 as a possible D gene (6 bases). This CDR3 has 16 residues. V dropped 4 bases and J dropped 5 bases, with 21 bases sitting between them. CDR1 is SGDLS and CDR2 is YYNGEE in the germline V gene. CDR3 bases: TGTGCCAGCAGCCCCACGGGGGGGGGCGCTGGGTATGGCTACACCTTC. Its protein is CASSPTGGGAGYGYTF.

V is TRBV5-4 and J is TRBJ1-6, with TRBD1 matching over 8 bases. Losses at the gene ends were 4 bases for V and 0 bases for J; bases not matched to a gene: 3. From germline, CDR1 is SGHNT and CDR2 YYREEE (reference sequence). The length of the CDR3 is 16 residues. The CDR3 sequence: CASSRDRSSYNSPLHF. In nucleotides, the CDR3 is TGTGCCAGCAGCCGGGACAGGAGCTCCTATAATTCACCCCTCCACTTT.

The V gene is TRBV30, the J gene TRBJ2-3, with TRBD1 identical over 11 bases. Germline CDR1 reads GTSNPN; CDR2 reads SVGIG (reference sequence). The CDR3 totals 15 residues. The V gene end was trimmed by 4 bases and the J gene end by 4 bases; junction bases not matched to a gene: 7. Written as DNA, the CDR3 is TGTGCCTGGAAACACCGGACAGGGGGCCCAGATACGCAGTATTTT. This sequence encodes CAWKHRTGGPDTQYF.

The CDR3 loop reads CSVEGRLTDTQYF. For the CDR3, the DNA is TGCAGCGTTGAGGGGAGACTCACAGATACGCAGTATTTT. The chain carries TRBV29-1 and TRBJ2-3, with a possible D match to TRBD2 (5 bases). Per germline, CDR1 SQVTM and CDR2 ANQGSEA. The CDR3 has 13 residues. The V end was cut by 3 bases, the J end by 2 bases, with 9 bases between.

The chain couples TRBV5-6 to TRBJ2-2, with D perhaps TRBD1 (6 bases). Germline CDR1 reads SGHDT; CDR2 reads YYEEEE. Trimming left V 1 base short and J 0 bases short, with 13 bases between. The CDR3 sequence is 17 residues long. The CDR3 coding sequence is TGTGCCAGCAGCTTGAGGGACACCCATTCGAACACCGGGGAGCTGTTTTTT. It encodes CASSLRDTHSNTGELFF.

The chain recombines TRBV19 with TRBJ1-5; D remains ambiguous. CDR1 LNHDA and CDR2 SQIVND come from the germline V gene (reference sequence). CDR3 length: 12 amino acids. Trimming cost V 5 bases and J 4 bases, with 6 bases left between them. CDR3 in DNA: TGTGCCAGTAGTTATCTTAATCAGCCCCAGCATTTT. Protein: CASSYLNQPQHF.

Here the CDR3 DNA reads TGTGCCAGCAGCGCCGGACAGCCGTCTAACTATGGCTACACCTTC. Its translation is CASSAGQPSNYGYTF. The chain uses TRBV11-2 and TRBJ1-2; maybe TRBD1 (6 bases). There are 15 residues in the CDR3. The V end lost 5 bases, the J end lost 0 bases, and 13 bases lay between the germline ends. Germline lookup yields CDR1 SGHAT and CDR2 FQNNGV.

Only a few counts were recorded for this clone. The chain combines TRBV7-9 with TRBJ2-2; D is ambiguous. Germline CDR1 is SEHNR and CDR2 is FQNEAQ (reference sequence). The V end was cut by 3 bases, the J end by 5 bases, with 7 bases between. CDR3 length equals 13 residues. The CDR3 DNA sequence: TGTGCCAGCAGCTTTAGAGCTACCGGGGAGCTGTTTTTT. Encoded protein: CASSFRATGELFF.

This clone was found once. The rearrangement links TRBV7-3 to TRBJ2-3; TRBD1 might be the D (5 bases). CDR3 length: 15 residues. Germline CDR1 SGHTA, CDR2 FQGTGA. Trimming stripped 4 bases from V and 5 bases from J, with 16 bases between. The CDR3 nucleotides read TGTGCCAGCAGCTCGACTGGACAAGCCAGAGATACGCAGTATTTT. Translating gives CASSSTGQARDTQYF.

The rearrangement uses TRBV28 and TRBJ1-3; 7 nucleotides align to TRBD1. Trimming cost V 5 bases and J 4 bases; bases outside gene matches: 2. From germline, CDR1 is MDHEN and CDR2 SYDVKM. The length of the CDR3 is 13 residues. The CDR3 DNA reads TGTGCCAGCAGTCCGGGACAGGGAAACACCATATATTTT. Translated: CASSPGQGNTIYF.

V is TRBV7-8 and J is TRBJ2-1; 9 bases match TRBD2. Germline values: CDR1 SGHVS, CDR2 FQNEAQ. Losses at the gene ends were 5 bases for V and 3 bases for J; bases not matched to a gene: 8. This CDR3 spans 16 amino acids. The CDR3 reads CASSIASGVDYNEQFF. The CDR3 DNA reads TGTGCCAGCAGCATTGCTAGCGGGGTGGACTACAATGAGCAGTTCTTC.

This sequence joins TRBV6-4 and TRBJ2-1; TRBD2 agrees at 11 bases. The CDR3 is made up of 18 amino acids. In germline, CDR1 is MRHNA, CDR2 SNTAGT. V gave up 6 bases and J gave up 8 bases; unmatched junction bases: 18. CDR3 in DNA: TGTGCCAGCAGCCCCCGGGGGTTTAGCGGGGGGGCCGAGGATGAGCAGTTCTTC. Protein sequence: CASSPRGFSGGAEDEQFF.

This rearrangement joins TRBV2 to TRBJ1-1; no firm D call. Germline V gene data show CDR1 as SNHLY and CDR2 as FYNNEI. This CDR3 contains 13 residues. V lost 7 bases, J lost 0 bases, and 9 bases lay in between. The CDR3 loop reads CASKTYLNTEAFF. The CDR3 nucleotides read TGTGCCAGCAAAACATACCTGAACACTGAAGCTTTCTTT.

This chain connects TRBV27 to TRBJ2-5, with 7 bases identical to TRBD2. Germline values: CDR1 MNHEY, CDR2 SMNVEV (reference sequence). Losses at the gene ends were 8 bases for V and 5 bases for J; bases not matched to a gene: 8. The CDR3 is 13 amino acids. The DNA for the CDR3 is TGTGCCAGCCGGGAGGCGGGAAAGGAGACCCAGTACTTC. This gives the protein CASREAGKETQYF.

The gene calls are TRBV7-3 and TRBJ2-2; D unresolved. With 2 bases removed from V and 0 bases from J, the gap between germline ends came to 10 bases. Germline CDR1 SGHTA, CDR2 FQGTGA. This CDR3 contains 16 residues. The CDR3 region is CASSLPGPANTGELFF. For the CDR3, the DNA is TGTGCCAGCAGCTTACCTGGCCCAGCGAACACCGGGGAGCTGTTTTTT. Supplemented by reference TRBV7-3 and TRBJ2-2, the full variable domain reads GAGVSQTPSNKVTEKGKYVELRCDPISGHTALYWYRQSLGQGPEFLIYFQGTGAADDSGLPNDRFFAVRPEGSVSTLKIQRTERGDSAVYLCASSLPGPANTGELFFGEGSRLTVL.